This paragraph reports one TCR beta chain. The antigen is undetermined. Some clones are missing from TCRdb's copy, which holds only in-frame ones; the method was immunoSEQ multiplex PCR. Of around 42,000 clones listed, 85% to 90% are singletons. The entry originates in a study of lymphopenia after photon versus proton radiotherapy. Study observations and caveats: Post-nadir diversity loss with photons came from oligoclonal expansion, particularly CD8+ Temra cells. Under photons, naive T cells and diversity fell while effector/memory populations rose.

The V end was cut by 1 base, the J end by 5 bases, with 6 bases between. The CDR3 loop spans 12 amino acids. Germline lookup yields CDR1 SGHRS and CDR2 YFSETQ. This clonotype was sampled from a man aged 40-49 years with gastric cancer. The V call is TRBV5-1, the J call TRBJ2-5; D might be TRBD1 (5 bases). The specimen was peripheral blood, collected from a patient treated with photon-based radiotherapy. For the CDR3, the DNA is TGCGCCAGCAGCTTGTCAGGGGAGACCCAGTACTTC. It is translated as CASSLSGETQYF. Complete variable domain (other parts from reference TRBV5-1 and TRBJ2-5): KAGVTQTPRYLIKTRGQQVTLSCSPISGHRSVSWYQQTPGQGLQFLFEYFSETQRNKGNFPGRFSGRQFSNSRSEMNVSTLELGDSALYLCASSLSGETQYFGPGTRLLVL.